The clone carrying this TCR beta chain showed up just once. Antigen unknown. The source of the sample is a study of human T cells and chemical hapten exposure. The study's findings and limits: Donor immune responses may differ from healthy people's, since all donors had alopecia.

It was the library that attached unique molecular identifiers to individual cDNA molecules. Original processing notes: Sequenced samples showed a median of around 100,000 TCRs each, with counts running from 23,224 to 690,600. TCRdb redid the calling of the RACE reads with MiXCR, one entry per CDR3 protein. The authors' filters were not applied to this entry. The sample has 95,000 to 150,000 distinct CDR3 sequences, roughly 14% seen once. Trimming took off 3 bases at V and 8 bases at J, with 14 bases between the two ends. CDR1 and CDR2 from the germline V gene are SEHNR and FQNEAQ (reference sequence). The CDR3 loop spans 14 amino acids. Time point noted: pre-sensitization, week 0. As to treatment: therapeutic diphenylcyclopropenone sensitization with weekly scalp DPC. At patch-test visits, sampling came before the patch test.

Sequenced material: whole blood, taken in connection with sensitization to the hapten diphenylcyclopropenone (DPC). The sequence came from a woman younger than 35 with alopecia areata. Some clones in this sample may be carry-over from other donors' samples. J is TRBJ2-1 and V is TRBV7-9, with D maybe TRBD2 (5 bases). The CDR3 protein is CASSLTTPEDEQFF. The DNA of the CDR3 is TGTGCCAGCAGCTTGACTACCCCTGAGGATGAGCAGTTCTTC. Filled out from reference TRBV7-9 and TRBJ2-1, the complete variable domain reads DTGVSQNPRHKITKRGQNVTFRCDPISEHNRLYWYRQTLGQGPEFLTYFQNEAQLEKSRLLSDRFSAERPKGSFSTLEIQRTEQGDSAMYLCASSLTTPEDEQFFGPGTRLTVL.